This TCR beta chain was sequenced during a study of T cell repertoires in cytomegalovirus infection. Across the study: Newly reported HLA-C-restricted and thoroughly characterized HLA-B-restricted CMV epitopes were employed. The study's findings and limits: In two of eight donors, the top clonotype was HLA-C-restricted CMV-specific.

The CDR3 is 15 residues long. Looked up from germline, CDR1 is SGHAT and CDR2 is FQNNGV. Trimming stripped 5 bases from V and 1 base from J, with 13 bases between. With respect to this clonotype: Its antigen is currently unknown.

TCRdb passed the reads through MiXCR, listing each CDR3 protein once. This sample has about 740,000 distinct CDR3 sequences, with around 32% found just once. The TCR sequence derives from a human donor in good health (CMV status not recorded). Some clones in this sample may be carry-over from other donors' samples. This chain connects TRBV11-2 to TRBJ2-3; weak D call: TRBD2 (6 bases). Sequencing used cultured PBMCs, obtained from culture after CMV antigen stimulation. The CDR3 sequence is CASSAGTVGTDTQYF. As DNA, the CDR3 is TGTGCCAGCAGCGCCGGGACTGTCGGCACAGATACGCAGTATTTT.